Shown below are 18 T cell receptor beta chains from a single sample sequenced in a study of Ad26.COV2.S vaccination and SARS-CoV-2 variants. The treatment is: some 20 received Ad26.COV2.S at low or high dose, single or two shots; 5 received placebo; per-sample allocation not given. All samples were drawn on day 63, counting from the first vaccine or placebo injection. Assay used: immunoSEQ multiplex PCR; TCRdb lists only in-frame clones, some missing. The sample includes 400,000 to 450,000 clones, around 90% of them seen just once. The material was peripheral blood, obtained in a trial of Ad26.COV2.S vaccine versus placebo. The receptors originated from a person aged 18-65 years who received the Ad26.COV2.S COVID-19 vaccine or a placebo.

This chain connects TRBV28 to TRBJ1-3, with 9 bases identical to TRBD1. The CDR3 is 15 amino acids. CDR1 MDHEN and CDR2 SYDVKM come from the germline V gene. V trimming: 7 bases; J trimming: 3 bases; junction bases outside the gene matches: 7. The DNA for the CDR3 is TGTGCCAGCACGAGGGGACAGGGTAATGGAAACACCATATATTTT. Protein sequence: CASTRGQGNGNTIYF.

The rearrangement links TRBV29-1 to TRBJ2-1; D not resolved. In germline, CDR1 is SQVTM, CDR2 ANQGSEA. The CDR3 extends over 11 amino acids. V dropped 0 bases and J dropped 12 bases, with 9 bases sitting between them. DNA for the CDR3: TGCAGCGTTGAAGAAGGGTTTGCGCAGTTCTTC. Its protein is CSVEEGFAQFF.

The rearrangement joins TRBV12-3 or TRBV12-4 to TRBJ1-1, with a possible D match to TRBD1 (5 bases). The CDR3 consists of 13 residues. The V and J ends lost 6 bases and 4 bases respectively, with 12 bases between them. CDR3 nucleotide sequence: TGTGCCAGCAGCCCCAGGGAGGGCACTGAAGCTTTCTTT. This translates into CASSPREGTEAFF.

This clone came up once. The CDR3 reads CASSDWVDNEQFF. The CDR3 DNA reads as TGTGCCAGCAGTGACTGGGTCGACAATGAGCAGTTCTTC. The chain uses TRBV25-1 and TRBJ2-1; D remains ambiguous. The V and J ends lost 3 bases and 5 bases respectively, with 8 bases between them. The CDR3 extends over 13 amino acids. From germline, CDR1 is MGHDK and CDR2 SYGVNS.

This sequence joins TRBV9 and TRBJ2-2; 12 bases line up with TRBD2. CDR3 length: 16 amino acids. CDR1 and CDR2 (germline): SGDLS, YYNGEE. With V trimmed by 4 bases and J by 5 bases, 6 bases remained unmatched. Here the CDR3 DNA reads TGTGCCAGCAGCTTGGGACTAGCGGGTCATACCGGGGAGCTGTTTTTT. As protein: CASSLGLAGHTGELFF.

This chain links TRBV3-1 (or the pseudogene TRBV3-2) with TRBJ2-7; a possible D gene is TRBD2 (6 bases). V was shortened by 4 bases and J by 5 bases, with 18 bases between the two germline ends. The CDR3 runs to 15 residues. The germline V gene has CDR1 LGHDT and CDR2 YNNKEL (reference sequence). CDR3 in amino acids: CASSPRRGSYHEQYF. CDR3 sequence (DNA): TGTGCCAGCAGCCCGCGTCGGGGGAGCTACCACGAGCAGTACTTC.

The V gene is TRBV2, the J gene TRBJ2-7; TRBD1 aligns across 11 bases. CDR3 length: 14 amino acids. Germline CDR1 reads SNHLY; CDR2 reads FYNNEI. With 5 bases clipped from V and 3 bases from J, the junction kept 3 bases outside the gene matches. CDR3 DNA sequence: TGTGCCAGCAGTACCGGGACAGGGGGCTACGAGCAGTACTTC. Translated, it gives CASSTGTGGYEQYF.

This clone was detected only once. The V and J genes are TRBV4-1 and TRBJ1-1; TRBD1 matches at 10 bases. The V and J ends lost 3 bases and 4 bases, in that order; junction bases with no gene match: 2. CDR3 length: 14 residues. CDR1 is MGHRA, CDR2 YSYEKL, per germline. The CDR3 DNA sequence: TGCGCCAGCAGCCACAGACAGGGGGCCACTGAAGCTTTCTTT. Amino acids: CASSHRQGATEAFF.

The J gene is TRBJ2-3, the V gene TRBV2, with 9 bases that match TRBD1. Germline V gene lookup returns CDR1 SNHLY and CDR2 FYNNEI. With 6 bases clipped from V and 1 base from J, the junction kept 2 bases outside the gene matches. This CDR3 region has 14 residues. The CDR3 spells CASRRDRGTDTQYF. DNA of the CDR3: TGTGCCAGCAGGCGGGACAGGGGCACAGATACGCAGTATTTT.

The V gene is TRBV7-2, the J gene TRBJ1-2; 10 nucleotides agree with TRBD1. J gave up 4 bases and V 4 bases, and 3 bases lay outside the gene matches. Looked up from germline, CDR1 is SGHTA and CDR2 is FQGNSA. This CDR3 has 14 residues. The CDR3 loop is CASSWDRGPYGYTF. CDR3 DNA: TGTGCCAGCAGCTGGGACAGGGGCCCCTATGGCTACACCTTC. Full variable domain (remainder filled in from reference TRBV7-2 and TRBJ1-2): GAGVSQSPSNKVTEKGKDVELRCDPISGHTALYWYRQSLGQGLEFLIYFQGNSAPDKSGLPSDRFSAERTGGSVSTLTIQRTQQEDSAVYLCASSWDRGPYGYTFGSGTRLTVV.

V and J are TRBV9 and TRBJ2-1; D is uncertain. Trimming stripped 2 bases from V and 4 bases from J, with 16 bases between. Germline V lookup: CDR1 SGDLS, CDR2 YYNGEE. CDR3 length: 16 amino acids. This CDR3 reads CASSVRLRPEYNEQFF. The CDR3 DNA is TGTGCCAGCAGCGTGAGACTGAGACCAGAGTACAATGAGCAGTTCTTC.

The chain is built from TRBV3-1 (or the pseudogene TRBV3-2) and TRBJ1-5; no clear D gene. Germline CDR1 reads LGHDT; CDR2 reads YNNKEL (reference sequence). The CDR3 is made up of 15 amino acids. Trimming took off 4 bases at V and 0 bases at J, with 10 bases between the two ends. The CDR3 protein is CASSPTVYSNQPQHF. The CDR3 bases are TGTGCCAGCAGCCCAACAGTATATAGCAATCAGCCCCAGCATTTT.

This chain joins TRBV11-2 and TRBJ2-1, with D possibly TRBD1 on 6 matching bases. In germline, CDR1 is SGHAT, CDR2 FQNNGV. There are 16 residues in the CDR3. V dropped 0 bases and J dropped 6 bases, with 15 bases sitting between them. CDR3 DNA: TGTGCCAGCAGCTTAGAAGGGGACACTTTTTTCAATGAGCAGTTCTTC. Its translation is CASSLEGDTFFNEQFF.

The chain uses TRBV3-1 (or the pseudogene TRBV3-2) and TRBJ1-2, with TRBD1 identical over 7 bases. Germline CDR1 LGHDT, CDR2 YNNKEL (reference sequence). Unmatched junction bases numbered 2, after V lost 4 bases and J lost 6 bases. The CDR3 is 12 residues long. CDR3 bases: TGTGCCAGCAGCCGAGGGACAGATGGCTACACCTTC. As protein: CASSRGTDGYTF.

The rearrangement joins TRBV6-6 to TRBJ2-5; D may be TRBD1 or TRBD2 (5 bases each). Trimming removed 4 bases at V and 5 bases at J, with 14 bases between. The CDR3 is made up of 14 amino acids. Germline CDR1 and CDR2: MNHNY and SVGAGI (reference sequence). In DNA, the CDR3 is TGTGCCAGCAGTTTAACCGACGAGGGGGAGACCCAGTACTTC. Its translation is CASSLTDEGETQYF.

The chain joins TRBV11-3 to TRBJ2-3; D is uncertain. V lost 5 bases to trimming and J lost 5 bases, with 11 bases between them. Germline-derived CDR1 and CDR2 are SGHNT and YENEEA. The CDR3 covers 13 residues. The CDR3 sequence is CASSLTYLDTQYF. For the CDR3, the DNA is TGTGCCAGCAGCCTTACTTACTTAGATACGCAGTATTTT.

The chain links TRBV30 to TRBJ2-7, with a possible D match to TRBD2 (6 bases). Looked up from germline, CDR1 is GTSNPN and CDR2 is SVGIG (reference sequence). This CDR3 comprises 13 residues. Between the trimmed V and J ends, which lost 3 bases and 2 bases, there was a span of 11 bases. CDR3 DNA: TGTGCCTGGAGCCTAGCGAGCCCCTACGAGCAGTACTTC. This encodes CAWSLASPYEQYF.

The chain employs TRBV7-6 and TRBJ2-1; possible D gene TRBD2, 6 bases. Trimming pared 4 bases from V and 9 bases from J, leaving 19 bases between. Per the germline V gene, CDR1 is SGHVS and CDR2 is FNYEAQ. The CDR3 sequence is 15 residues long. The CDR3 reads CASSWGPSGVGEQFF. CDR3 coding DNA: TGTGCCAGCAGCTGGGGCCCCTCGGGAGTGGGTGAGCAGTTCTTC.